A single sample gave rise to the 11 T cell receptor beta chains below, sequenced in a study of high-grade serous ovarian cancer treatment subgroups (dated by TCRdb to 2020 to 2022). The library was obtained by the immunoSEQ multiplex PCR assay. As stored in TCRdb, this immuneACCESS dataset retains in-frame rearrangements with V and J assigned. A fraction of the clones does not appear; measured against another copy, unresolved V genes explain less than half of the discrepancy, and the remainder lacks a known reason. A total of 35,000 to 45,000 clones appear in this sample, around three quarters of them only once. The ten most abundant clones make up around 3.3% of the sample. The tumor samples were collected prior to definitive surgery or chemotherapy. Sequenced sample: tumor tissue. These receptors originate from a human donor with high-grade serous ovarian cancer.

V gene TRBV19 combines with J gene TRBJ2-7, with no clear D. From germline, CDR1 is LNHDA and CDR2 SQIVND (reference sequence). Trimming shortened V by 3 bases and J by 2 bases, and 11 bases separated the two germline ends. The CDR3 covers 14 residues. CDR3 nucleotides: TGTGCCAGTAGTATCGAACAGAAAGCCTACGAGCAGTACTTC. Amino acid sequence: CASSIEQKAYEQYF.

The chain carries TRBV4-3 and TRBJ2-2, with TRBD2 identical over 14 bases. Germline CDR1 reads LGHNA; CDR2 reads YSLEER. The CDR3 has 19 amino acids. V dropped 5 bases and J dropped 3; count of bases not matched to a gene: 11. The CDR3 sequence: CASSSFLTSGREYTGELFF. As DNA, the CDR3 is TGCGCCAGCAGCTCCTTCCTGACTAGCGGGAGGGAGTACACCGGGGAGCTGTTTTTT.

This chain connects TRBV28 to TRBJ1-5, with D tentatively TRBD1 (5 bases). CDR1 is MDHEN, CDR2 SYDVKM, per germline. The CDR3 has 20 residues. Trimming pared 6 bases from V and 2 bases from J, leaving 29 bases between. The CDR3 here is CASSLTPGTGSPSGNQPQHF. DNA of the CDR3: TGTGCCAGCAGCCTTACCCCCGGGACGGGGTCCCCCAGCGGCAATCAGCCCCAGCATTTT.

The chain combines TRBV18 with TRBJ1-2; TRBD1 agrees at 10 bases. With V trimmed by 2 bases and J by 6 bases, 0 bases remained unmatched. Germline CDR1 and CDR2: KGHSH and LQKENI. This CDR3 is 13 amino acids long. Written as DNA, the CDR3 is TGTGCCAGCTCACCAGGACAGGGGGATGGCTACACCTTC. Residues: CASSPGQGDGYTF. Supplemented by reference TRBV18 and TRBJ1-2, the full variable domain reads NAGVMQNPRHLVRRRGQEARLRCSPMKGHSHVYWYRQLPEEGLKFMVYLQKENIIDESGMPKERFSAEFPKEGPSILRIQQVVRGDSAAYFCASSPGQGDGYTFGSGTRLTVV.

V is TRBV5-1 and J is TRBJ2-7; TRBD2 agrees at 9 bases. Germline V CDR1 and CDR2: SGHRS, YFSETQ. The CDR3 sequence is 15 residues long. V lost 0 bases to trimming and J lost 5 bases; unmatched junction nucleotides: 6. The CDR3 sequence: CASSLEVAGVNEQYF. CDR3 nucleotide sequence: TGCGCCAGCAGCTTGGAGGTAGCGGGAGTGAACGAGCAGTACTTC. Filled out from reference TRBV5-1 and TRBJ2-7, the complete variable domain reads KAGVTQTPRYLIKTRGQQVTLSCSPISGHRSVSWYQQTPGQGLQFLFEYFSETQRNKGNFPGRFSGRQFSNSRSEMNVSTLELGDSALYLCASSLEVAGVNEQYFGPGTRLTVT.

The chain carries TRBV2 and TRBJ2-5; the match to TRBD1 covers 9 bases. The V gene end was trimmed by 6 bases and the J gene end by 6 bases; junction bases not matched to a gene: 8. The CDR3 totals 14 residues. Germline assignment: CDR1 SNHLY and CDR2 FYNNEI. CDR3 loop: CASRGGQGGKTQYF. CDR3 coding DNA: TGTGCCAGCAGGGGGGGACAGGGCGGGAAGACCCAGTACTTC.

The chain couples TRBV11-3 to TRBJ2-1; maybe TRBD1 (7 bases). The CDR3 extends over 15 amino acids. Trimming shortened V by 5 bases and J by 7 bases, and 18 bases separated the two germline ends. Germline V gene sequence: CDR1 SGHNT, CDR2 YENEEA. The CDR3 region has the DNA TGTGCCAGCAGCCCAGGGGGTGGCGGGAAAAATGAGCAGTTCTTC. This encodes CASSPGGGGKNEQFF.

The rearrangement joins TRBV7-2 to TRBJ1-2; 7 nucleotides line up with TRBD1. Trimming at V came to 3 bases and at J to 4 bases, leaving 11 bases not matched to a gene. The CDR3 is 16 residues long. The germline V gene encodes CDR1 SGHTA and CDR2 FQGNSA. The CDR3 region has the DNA TGTGCCAGCAGCTTTCTCCCACGGACAGGACGCTATGGCTACACCTTC. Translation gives CASSFLPRTGRYGYTF.

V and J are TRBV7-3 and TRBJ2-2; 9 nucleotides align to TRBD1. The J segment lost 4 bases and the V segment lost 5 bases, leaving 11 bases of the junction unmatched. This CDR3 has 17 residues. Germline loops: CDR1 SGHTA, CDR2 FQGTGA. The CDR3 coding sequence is TGTGCCAGCAGCCGAGGCCCGGGACAGGGAGGCACCGGGGAGCTGTTTTTT. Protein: CASSRGPGQGGTGELFF.

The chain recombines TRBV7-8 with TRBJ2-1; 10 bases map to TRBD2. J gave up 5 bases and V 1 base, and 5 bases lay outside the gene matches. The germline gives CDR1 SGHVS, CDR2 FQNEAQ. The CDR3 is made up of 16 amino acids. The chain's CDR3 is CASSLVASGRNNEQFF. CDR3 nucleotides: TGTGCCAGCAGCTTAGTGGCTAGCGGGAGAAACAATGAGCAGTTCTTC.

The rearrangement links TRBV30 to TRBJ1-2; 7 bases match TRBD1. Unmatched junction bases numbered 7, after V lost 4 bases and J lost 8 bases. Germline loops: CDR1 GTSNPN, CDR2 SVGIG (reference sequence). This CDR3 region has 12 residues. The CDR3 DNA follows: TGTGCCTGGACCTACAGGGGCGAAGGCTACACCTTC. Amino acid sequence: CAWTYRGEGYTF.